What follows are 9 T cell receptor beta chains derived from one specimen sequenced in a study of cytomegalovirus exposure and HLA in healthy donors. 60 Vbeta and 13 Jbeta primers were used in PCR. TCRdb's table, derived via immunoSEQ multiplex PCR, lists solely in-frame clones and lacks some. The sample lists approximately 220,000 clones; approximately 80% were seen once. Sequenced input: PBMCs. These TCRs come from a man aged 40-50 years in good health and CMV-seronegative.

This clone was counted a few times. The rearrangement uses TRBV5-6 and TRBJ2-7; TRBD2 is a possible D gene (6 bases). This CDR3 spans 13 amino acids. From germline, CDR1 is SGHDT and CDR2 YYEEEE. With 4 bases removed from V and 4 bases from J, the gap between germline ends came to 12 bases. DNA for the CDR3: TGTGCCAGCAGCCACCGGGGGTATTACGAGCAGTACTTC. It yields the protein CASSHRGYYEQYF.

The rearrangement links TRBV19 to TRBJ2-5; 12 nucleotides agree with TRBD2. This CDR3 has 15 amino acids. Trimming at V came to 4 bases and at J to 5 bases, leaving 5 bases not matched to a gene. In germline, CDR1 is LNHDA, CDR2 SQIVND (reference sequence). The CDR3 region has the DNA TGTGCCAGTAGTACCCTAGCGGGAGGGCCGGAGACCCAGTACTTC. It codes for CASSTLAGGPETQYF.

The rearrangement uses TRBV4-2 and TRBJ1-3; D possibly corresponds to TRBD1 (6 bases). This CDR3 region has 16 residues. V was trimmed by 0 bases and J by 0 bases, leaving 9 bases between them. Per the germline V gene, CDR1 is LGHNA and CDR2 is YNFKEQ. The CDR3 sequence: CASSQDLGASGNTIYF. Here the CDR3 DNA reads TGTGCCAGCAGCCAAGATTTGGGGGCCTCTGGAAACACCATATATTTT.

This clone was picked up one time. The sample contains more than one DNA sequence encoding this CDR3. CDR3 residues: CASSSGLAGLQETQYF. As DNA, the CDR3 is TGCGCCAGCAGCTCGGGACTAGCGGGCCTACAAGAGACCCAGTACTTC. The chain links TRBV5-1 to TRBJ2-5; TRBD2 matches at 12 bases. Germline V gene data show CDR1 as SGHRS and CDR2 as YFSETQ. This CDR3 contains 16 residues. The V gene end was trimmed by 3 bases and the J gene end by 2 bases; junction bases not matched to a gene: 5.

This chain connects TRBV19 to TRBJ2-1; D remains ambiguous. Looked up from germline, CDR1 is LNHDA and CDR2 is SQIVND (reference sequence). Trimming left V 1 base short and J 7 bases short, with 5 bases between. The CDR3 totals 12 residues. The CDR3 DNA is TGTGCCAGTAGTATAGGACAAAATGAGCAGTTCTTC. Its protein is CASSIGQNEQFF. Full variable domain (outside the CDR3, taken from reference TRBV19 and TRBJ2-1): DGGITQSPKYLFRKEGQNVTLSCEQNLNHDAMYWYRQDPGQGLRLIYYSQIVNDFQKGDIAEGYSVSREKKESFPLTVTSAQKNPTAFYLCASSIGQNEQFFGPGTRLTVL.

The gene calls are TRBV5-1 and TRBJ2-4, with 9 bases matching TRBD1. Trimming cost V 4 bases and J 5 bases; bases outside gene matches: 10. CDR3 size: 16 residues. Germline loops: CDR1 SGHRS, CDR2 YFSETQ. The CDR3 region has the DNA TGCGCCAGCAGCACCTCCCTACAGGGGGCCCAAAACATTCAGTACTTC. As protein: CASSTSLQGAQNIQYF.

This clone occurred a few times. This chain links TRBV15 with TRBJ2-3; 7 bases are a match to TRBD2. The V segment lost 5 bases and the J segment 0 bases; nucleotides outside the gene matches: 5. The CDR3 consists of 15 residues. The germline CDR1 and CDR2 sequences are LNHNV and YYDKDF (reference sequence). For the CDR3, the DNA is TGTGCCACCAGCTACCTTAGCGGGAGCACAGATACGCAGTATTTT. Its protein is CATSYLSGSTDTQYF.

This clone was seen a single time. The V and J genes are TRBV7-2 and TRBJ1-6; TRBD1 matches at 7 bases. Germline V lookup: CDR1 SGHTA, CDR2 FQGNSA. This CDR3 spans 15 amino acids. The J segment lost 7 bases and the V segment lost 0 bases, leaving 3 bases of the junction unmatched. Here the CDR3 DNA reads TGTGCCAGCAGCTTAGCCGGGACAGCAAATTCACCCCTCCACTTT. Translation gives CASSLAGTANSPLHF.

This chain links TRBV9 with TRBJ2-1; 10 nucleotides match TRBD2. The CDR3 has 15 amino acids. Looked up from germline, CDR1 is SGDLS and CDR2 is YYNGEE. Trimming took 0 bases from V and 8 from J; bases not matched to a gene: 5. This CDR3 is CASSVGSSGSYEQFF. The CDR3 DNA reads as TGTGCCAGCAGCGTAGGCTCTAGCGGGAGCTATGAGCAGTTCTTC.